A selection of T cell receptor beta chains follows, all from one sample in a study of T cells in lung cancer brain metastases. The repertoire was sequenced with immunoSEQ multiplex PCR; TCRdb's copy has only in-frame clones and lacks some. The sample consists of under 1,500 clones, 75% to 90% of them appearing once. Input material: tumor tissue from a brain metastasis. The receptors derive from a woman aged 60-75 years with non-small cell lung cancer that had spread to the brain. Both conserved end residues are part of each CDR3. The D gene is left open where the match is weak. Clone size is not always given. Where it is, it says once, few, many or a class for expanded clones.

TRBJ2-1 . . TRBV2 TGTGCCAGCATTGAAGGGCCCCTTTCTGGCGATGAGCAGTTCTTC CASIEGPLSGDEQFF
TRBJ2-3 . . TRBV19 TGTGCCAGTAGTATGGACCTTGACAGCACAGATACGCAGTATTTT CASSMDLDSTDTQYF
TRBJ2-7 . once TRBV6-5 TGTGCCAGCAGCCGCCTAGGGGACGAGCAGTACTTC CASSRLGDEQYF
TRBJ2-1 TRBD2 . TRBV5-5 TGTGCCAGCAGCTATTCCGGACTAGCGGGAGATTACAATGAGCAGTTCTTC CASSYSGLAGDYNEQFF
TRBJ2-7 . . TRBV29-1 TGCAGCGTTGTAGGTACTACAGACCATGAAAACGAGCAGTACTTC CSVVGTTDHENEQYF
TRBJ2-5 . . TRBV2 TGTGCCAGCAAGGCTCTCGATCAAGGGGACCAGTACTTC CASKALDQGDQYF
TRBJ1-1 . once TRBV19 TGTGCCAGTAGTAACAGGGTGAACACTGAAGCTTTCTTT CASSNRVNTEAFF
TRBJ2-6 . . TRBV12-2 TGTGCAAGTCGCCTGTTCCGGACTCCACAAAGTCGGGCCAACGTCCTGACTTTC CASRLFRTPQSRANVLTF
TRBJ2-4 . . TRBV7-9 TGTGCCAGCAGCTTGGTCGACATTCAGTACTTC CASSLVDIQYF
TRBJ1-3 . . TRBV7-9 TGTGCGGACTCGTCTGGAAACACCATATATTTT CADSSGNTIYF
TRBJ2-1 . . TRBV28 TGTGCCAGCAGTTACGGACAGGAGCAGTTCTTC CASSYGQEQFF
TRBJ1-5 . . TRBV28 TGTGCCAGCAGACCCGGGGGCCGGAATCAGCCCCAGCATTTT CASRPGGRNQPQHF
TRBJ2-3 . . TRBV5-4 TGTGCCAGCATGCGGGGTAGGGGCACAGATACGCAGTATTTT CASMRGRGTDTQYF
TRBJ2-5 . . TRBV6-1 TGTGCCAGCAGTCGCGCCGGGGGGCTTGAAGAGACCCAGTACTTC CASSRAGGLEETQYF
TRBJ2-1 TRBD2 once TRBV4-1 TGCGCCAGCAGCCTGCAGGCGGGGGGTCACAATGAGCAGTTCTTC CASSLQAGGHNEQFF
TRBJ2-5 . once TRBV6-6 TGTGCCAGCAGTTACCTGGGACAAAACCAAGAGACCCAATACTTC CASSYLGQNQETQYF
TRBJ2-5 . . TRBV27 TGTGCCAGCAGTTCAGAACCAGGGACCCAGTACTTC CASSSEPGTQYF
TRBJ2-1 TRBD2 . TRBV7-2 TGTGCCAGCAGCTCCGGACTAGTTAATGAGCAGTTCTTC CASSSGLVNEQFF
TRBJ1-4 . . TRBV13 TGTGCCAGCAGCTTAGGCTTCAGGGGTGGAGATGAAAAACTGTTTTTT CASSLGFRGGDEKLFF
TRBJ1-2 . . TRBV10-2 TGCGCCAGCAAGGTTCCGGGGGCGGTTGGCTACACCTTC CASKVPGAVGYTF
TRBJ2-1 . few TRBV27 TGTGCCAGCAGTTTAGTAGGCCCCGGGAACAATGAGCAGTTCTTC CASSLVGPGNNEQFF
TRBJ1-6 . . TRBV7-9 TGTGCCAGCAGCCGGGACAAGGGTAATTCACCCCTCCACTTT CASSRDKGNSPLHF
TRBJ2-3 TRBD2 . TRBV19 TGTGCCAGTAGTCCCCGGACTAGCGGGAGTACAGATACGCAGTATTTT CASSPRTSGSTDTQYF
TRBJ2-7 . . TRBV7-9 TGTGCCAGCAGCTTCGTCCCCGGGACCCCCGGATACGAGCAGTACTTC CASSFVPGTPGYEQYF
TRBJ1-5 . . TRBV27 TGTGCCAGCGGCCATGGGACGGCCGATAATCAGCCCCAGCATTTT CASGHGTADNQPQHF
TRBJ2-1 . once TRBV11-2 TGTGCCAGCAGGAGCACAGGCGATGAGCAGTTCTTC CASRSTGDEQFF
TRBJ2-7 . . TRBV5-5 TGTGCCAGCAGCTTGGGGGGACGGAACTACGAGCAGTACTTC CASSLGGRNYEQYF
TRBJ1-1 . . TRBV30 TGTGCCTGGAAGGAATGGATGAACACTGAAGCTTTCTTT CAWKEWMNTEAFF
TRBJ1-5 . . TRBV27 TGTGCCAGCAGTTTGGTTGGCAATCAGCCCCAGCATTTT CASSLVGNQPQHF
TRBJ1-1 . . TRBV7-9 TGTGCCAGCAGCTCGTATACATCGAACACTGAAGCTTTCTTT CASSSYTSNTEAFF
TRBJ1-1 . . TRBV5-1 TGCGCCAGCAGCTTTTCAGGCACTGAAGCTTTCTTT CASSFSGTEAFF
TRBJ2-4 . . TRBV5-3 TGTGCCAGCGGAGGAGAGACAGAAAACATTCAGTACTTC CASGGETENIQYF
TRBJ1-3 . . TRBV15 TGTGCTACCAGCGGCCTGGGGGCAAACACCATATATTTT CATSGLGANTIYF
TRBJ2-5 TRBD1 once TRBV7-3 TGTGCCAGCAGCCATAGGGGGCATGAGACCCAGTACTTC CASSHRGHETQYF
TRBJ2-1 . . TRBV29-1 TGCAGCACACTAGACAATTACAATGAGCAGTTCTTC CSTLDNYNEQFF
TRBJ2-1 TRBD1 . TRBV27 TGTGCCACCTTGAACCTCGGGGACAGCAATGAGCAGTTCTTC CATLNLGDSNEQFF
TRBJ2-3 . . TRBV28 TGTGCCAGCACCGAAGACATTCATACGCAGTATTTT CASTEDIHTQYF
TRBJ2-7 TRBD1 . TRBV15 TGTGCCACCTCCACAGGGGGCCCCCTCTACGAGCAGTACTTC CATSTGGPLYEQYF
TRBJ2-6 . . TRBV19 TGTGCCAGTAGGGATAGAAACTCTGGGGCCAACGTCCTGACTTTC CASRDRNSGANVLTF
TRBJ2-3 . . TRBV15 TGTGCCACCACCCGGACTAGCACAGATACGCAGTATTTT CATTRTSTDTQYF
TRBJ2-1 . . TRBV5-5 TGTGCTAGCACGGATTACAATGAGCAGTTCTTC CASTDYNEQFF
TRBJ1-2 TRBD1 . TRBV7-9 TGTGCCAGCAGCTCCTTGGGAGGGACAGCTTATGGCTACACCTTC CASSSLGGTAYGYTF
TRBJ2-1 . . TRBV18 TGTGCCAGCTCACCAGGACTGTACAATGAGCAGTTCTTC CASSPGLYNEQFF
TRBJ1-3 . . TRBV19 TGTGCCAGCTACCGTTCCACCATATATTTT CASYRSTIYF
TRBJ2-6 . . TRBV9 TGTGCCAGCAGCGTAGAGGCAGCCTACTCTGGGGCCAACGTCCTGACTTTC CASSVEAAYSGANVLTF
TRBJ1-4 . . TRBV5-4 TGTGCCAGCAGTTCCAGGGACACTAATGAAAAACTGTTTTTT CASSSRDTNEKLFF
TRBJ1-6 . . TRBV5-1 TGCGCCAGCAGCTTGGGTGGTTTTAGCTCCTATAATTCACCCCTCCACTTT CASSLGGFSSYNSPLHF
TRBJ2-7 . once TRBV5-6 TGTGCCAGCAGCTTTCAGTACGAGCAGTACTTC CASSFQYEQYF
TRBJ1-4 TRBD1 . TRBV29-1 TGCAGCGTTTCGACAGGGGGCGCGGGTGAAAAACTGTTTTTT CSVSTGGAGEKLFF
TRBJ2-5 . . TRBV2 TGTGCCAGCAGTGAAGCGGGGTCAAGGGGGACCCAGTACTTC CASSEAGSRGTQYF
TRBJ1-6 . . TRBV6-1 TGTGCCAGCAGTGAAGTAGCGACAGGTTCACCCCTCCACTTT CASSEVATGSPLHF
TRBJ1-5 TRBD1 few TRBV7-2 TGTGCCAGCAGCCCTGGGACAGTCGTTCAGCCCCAGCATTTT CASSPGTVVQPQHF
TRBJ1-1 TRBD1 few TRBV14 TGTGCCAGCAGCGTGCTGCCCGTAGGACAGGGGGAAGCTTTCTTT CASSVLPVGQGEAFF